Listed below are T cell receptor beta chains from one sample, sequenced in a study of shared clonotypes between healthy human individuals. Here immunoSEQ multiplex PCR was the method, and the copy in TCRdb shows in-frame clones only, minus some. This table has millions of clones, more than 80% appearing once. Sequencing input: naive CD4+ T cells sorted from blood. Receptors were obtained from a young man in good health. Both conserved end residues are part of each CDR3. The order of the fields is J gene, D gene, clone size, V gene, CDR3 protein. The D gene is left open where the match is weak. The size field is filled for only some rows; it gives once, few, many or a size class.

>TRBJ2-2|TRBD1|.|TRBV19
CASRTGRMNTGELFF
>TRBJ2-7|.|.|TRBV30
CAWMNSYEQYF
>TRBJ2-5|TRBD1|.|TRBV6-1
CASSSRQGVEETQYF
>TRBJ2-3|TRBD1|.|TRBV18
CASSLTGKLTDTQYF
>TRBJ2-1|.|.|TRBV5-8
CASSADSYNEQFF
>TRBJ1-1|.|.|TRBV6-1
CASKPRDGHTEAFF
>TRBJ2-2|.|.|TRBV10-1
CASSELSSDTGELFF
>TRBJ1-6|.|.|TRBV7-9
CASSFTGGNSPLHF
>TRBJ2-2|.|once|TRBV28
CASSPGTPGPGELFF
>TRBJ2-6|.|.|TRBV9
CASSQGTGANVLTF
>TRBJ2-1|TRBD2|.|TRBV2
CATGESGSSNEQFF
>TRBJ2-5|.|once|TRBV7-9
CASSLGMSRTQYF
>TRBJ2-3|.|.|TRBV4-3
CASSQAGSSTDTQYF
>TRBJ2-7|.|.|TRBV12-5
CASGSGLVLPYEQYF
>TRBJ2-7|.|.|TRBV6-1
CASGSRAAQSYEQYF
>TRBJ1-2|.|.|TRBV28
CASTPVRGESYGYTF
>TRBJ2-6|.|.|TRBV9
CASSVATSSGANVLTF
>TRBJ1-2|TRBD1|.|TRBV6-6
CASRRTGTGYGYTF
>TRBJ2-3|.|.|TRBV28
CASSSSGSTDTQYF
>TRBJ2-7|TRBD2|.|TRBV2
CASSDGGGPYEQYF
>TRBJ2-1|TRBD2|.|TRBV5-4
CASSTGLAGGNNEQFF
>TRBJ2-5|.|.|TRBV2
CASSRQETQYF
>TRBJ2-3|TRBD2|.|TRBV5-4
CASSTRLAGVPDTQYF
>TRBJ2-3|TRBD2|.|TRBV19
CASSPGIAGWRYF
>TRBJ2-5|TRBD1|.|TRBV11-2
CASRKDRGRQETQYF
>TRBJ1-6|TRBD1|.|TRBV10-2
CASSESTGTGRNSPLHF
>TRBJ2-2|.|.|TRBV5-1
CASSLETGLPNTGELFF
>TRBJ1-6|TRBD1|.|TRBV30
CAWSEQGNSPLHF
>TRBJ2-7|.|.|TRBV2
CASTTGTYEQYF
>TRBJ2-6|.|.|TRBV21-1
CASSEGQGLLSGANVLTF
>TRBJ2-2|.|.|TRBV10-2
CATIKEGPNTGELFF
>TRBJ2-2|.|.|TRBV10-3
CAISEDRELFF
>TRBJ2-1|TRBD1|.|TRBV19
CASSINRGSYNEQFF
>TRBJ1-3|.|.|TRBV5-1
CASSLQPGVGNTIYF
>TRBJ2-7|.|.|TRBV18
CASSIQGKGAYEQYF
>TRBJ1-5|.|.|TRBV30
CAWTSRGNNQPQHF
>TRBJ1-2|TRBD1|.|TRBV30
CASDLGTGIDGYTF
>TRBJ2-2|.|.|TRBV18
CASSLKSDTGELFF
>TRBJ1-3|TRBD1|.|TRBV18
CASSPPNRQGYSGNTIYF
>TRBJ1-5|.|once|TRBV6-1
CAVTWEGNQPQHF
>TRBJ1-2|.|.|TRBV5-1
CASSDKGYGYTF
>TRBJ2-7|TRBD2|.|TRBV6-5
CASTRGSGSNYEQYF
>TRBJ1-3|.|.|TRBV28
CASTQGLGNTIYF
>TRBJ2-7|TRBD2|.|TRBV5-1
CASSPGLAGATGEQYF
>TRBJ2-1|.|.|TRBV6-5
CASSPPYNEQFF
>TRBJ1-5|TRBD1|.|TRBV6-5
CASSNRGNQPQHF
>TRBJ1-1|.|.|TRBV5-1
CASSFYQGNTEAFF
>TRBJ1-2|.|.|TRBV7-2
CASSSFDNYGYTF
>TRBJ1-6|TRBD1|.|TRBV5-1
CASSFGQGDNSPLHF
>TRBJ2-1|TRBD2|.|TRBV6-6
CASSYVGGNVDNEQFF
>TRBJ2-3|.|.|TRBV7-2
CASSPGLRTDTQYF
>TRBJ2-3|.|.|TRBV5-1
CASSLVGREVGDTQYF
>TRBJ1-1|.|.|TRBV28
CASSPGGMNTEAFF
>TRBJ2-1|.|once|TRBV11-2
CASSLVISGSYNEQFF
>TRBJ1-4|TRBD1|.|TRBV5-1
CASSSGQGRVPNEKLFF
>TRBJ2-2|.|.|TRBV6-6
CASTRIGAGELFF
>TRBJ2-7|.|.|TRBV6-5
CASSYGREQYF
>TRBJ2-2|.|.|TRBV4-1
CASSHRGELFF
>TRBJ1-4|.|.|TRBV27
CASSVSGTSRGEKLFF
>TRBJ1-1|.|.|TRBV7-8
CASSPSGGVTEAFF